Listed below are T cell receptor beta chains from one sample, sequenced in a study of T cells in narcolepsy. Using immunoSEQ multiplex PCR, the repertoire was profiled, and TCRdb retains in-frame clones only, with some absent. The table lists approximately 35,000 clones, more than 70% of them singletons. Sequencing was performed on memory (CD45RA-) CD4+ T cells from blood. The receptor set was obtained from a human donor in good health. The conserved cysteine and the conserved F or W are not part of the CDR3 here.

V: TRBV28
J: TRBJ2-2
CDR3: ASSLWGTSVTGELF

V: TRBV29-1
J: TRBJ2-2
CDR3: SVVEGGTGELF

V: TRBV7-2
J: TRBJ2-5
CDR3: ASSFAGGEQY

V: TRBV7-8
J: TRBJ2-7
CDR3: ASSPRGQGAYEQY

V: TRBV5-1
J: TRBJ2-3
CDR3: ASSLAESTDTQY

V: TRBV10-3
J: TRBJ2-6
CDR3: AISESLLAGDPGSGANVLT

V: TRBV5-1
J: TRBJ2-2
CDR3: ASSGPGQGASGELF

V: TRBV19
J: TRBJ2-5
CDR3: ASSTTGYQETQY

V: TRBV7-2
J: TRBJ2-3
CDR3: ASSREGWRPKDTQY

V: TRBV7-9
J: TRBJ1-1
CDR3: ASSLTGLNTEAF

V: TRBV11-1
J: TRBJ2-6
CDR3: ASGTSWSSGANVLT

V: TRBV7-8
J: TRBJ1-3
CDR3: ASSFSDSSGNTIY

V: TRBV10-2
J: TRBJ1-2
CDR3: ASSSHPSAPFSGYT

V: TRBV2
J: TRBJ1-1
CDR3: ASSEGAVGEAF

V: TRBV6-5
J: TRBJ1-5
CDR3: ASSGVEPQH

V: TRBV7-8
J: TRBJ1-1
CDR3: ARTRPGPAFMNTEAF

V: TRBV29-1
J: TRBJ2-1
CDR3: STRPRNNEQF

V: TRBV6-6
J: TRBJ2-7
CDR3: ASSYTQREQQY

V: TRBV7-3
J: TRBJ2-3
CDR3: ASSNQGTTGTDTQY

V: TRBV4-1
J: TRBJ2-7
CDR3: ASSQGPANEQY

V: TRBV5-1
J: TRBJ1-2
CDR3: ASSVDRGANYGYT

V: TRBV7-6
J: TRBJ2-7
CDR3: ASSSRGPYEQY

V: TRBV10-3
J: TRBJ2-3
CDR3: AIRPSSMGDTQY

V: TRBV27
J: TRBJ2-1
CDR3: ASSSWDRRYNEQF

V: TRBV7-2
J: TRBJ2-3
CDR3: ASRSGTSGGHAQY